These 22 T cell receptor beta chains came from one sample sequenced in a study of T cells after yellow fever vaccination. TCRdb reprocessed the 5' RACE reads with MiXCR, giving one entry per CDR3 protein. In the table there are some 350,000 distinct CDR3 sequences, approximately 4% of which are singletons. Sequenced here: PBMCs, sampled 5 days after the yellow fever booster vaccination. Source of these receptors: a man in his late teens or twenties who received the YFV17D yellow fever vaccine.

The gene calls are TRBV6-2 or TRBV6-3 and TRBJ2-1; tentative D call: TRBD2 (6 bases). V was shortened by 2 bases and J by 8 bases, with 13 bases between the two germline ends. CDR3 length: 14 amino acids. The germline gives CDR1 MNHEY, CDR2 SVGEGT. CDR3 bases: TGTGCCAGCAGTTACGAGACTAGTATCGATGAGCAGTTCTTC. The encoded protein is CASSYETSIDEQFF.

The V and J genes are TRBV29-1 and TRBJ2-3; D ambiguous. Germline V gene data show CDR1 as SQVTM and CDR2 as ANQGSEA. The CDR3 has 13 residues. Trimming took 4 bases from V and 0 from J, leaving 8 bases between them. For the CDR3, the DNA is TGCAGCGTTGTGCTTACTAGCACAGATACGCAGTATTTT. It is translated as CSVVLTSTDTQYF.

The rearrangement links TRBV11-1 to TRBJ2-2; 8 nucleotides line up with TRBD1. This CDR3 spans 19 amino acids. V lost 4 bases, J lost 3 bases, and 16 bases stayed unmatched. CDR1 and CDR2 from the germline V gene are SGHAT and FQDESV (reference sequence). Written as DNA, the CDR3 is TGTGCCAGCAGCTCCCTCTTCCAAATGGACAGGGCCTACACCGGGGAGCTGTTTTTT. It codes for CASSSLFQMDRAYTGELFF.

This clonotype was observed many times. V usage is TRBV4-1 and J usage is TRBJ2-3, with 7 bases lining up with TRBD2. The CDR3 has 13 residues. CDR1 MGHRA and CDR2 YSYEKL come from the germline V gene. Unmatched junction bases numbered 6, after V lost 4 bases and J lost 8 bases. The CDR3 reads CASSLTREGTQYF. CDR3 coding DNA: TGCGCCAGCAGCCTAACCAGGGAGGGTACGCAGTATTTT.

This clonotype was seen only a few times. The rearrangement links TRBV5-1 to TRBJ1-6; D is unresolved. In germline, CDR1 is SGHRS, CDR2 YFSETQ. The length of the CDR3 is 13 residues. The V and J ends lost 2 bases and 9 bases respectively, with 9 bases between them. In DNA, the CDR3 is TGCGCCAGCAGCTTCCCAGACGGTTCACCCCTCCACTTT. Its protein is CASSFPDGSPLHF.

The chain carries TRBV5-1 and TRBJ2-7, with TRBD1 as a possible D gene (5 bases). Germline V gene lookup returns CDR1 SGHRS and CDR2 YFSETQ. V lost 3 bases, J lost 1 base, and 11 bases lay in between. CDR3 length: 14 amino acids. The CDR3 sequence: CASSSATDSYEQYF. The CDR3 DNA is TGCGCCAGCAGCTCCGCGACAGATTCCTACGAGCAGTACTTC.

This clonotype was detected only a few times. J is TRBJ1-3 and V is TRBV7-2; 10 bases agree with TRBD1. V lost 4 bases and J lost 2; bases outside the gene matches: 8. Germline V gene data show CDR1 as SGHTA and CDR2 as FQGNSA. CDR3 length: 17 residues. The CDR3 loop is CASSSTRTGGTGNTIYF. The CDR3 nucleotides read TGTGCCAGCAGCTCAACCCGGACAGGGGGGACTGGAAACACCATATATTTT.

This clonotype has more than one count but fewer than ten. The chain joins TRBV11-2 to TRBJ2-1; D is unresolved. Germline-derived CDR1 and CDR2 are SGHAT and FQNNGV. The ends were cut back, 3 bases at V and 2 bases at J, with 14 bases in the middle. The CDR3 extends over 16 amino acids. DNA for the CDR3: TGTGCCAGCAGCTTGGGTAAAGCGCCCCCCTACAATGAGCAGTTCTTC. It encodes CASSLGKAPPYNEQFF. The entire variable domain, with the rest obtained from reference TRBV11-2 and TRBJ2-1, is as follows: EAGVAQSPRYKIIEKRQSVAFWCNPISGHATLYWYQQILGQGPKLLIQFQNNGVVDDSQLPKDRFSAERLKGVDSTLKIQPAKLEDSAVYLCASSLGKAPPYNEQFFGPGTRLTVL.

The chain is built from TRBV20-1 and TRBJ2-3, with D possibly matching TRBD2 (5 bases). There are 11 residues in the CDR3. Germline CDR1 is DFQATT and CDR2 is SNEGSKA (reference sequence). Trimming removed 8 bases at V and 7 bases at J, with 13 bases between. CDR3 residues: CSQAGLNTQYF. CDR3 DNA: TGCAGTCAAGCCGGACTGAATACGCAGTATTTT.

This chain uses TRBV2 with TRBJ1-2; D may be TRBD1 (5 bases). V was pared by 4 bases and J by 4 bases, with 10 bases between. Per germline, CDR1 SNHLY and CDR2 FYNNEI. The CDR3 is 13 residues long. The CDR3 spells CASSAGDLYGYTF. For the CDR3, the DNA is TGTGCCAGCAGTGCTGGGGACCTCTATGGCTACACCTTC.

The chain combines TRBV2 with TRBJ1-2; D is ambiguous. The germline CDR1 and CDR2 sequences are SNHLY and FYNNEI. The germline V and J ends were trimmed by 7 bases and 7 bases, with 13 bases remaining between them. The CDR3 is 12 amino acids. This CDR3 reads CASTRENPGYTF. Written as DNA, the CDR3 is TGTGCCAGCACCCGGGAAAATCCTGGCTACACCTTC.

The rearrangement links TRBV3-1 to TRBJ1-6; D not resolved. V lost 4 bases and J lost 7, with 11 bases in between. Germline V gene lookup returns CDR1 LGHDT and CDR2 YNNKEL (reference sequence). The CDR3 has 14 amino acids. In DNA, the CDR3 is TGTGCCAGCAGCCTAATAATGCAGAATTCACCCCTCCACTTT. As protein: CASSLIMQNSPLHF.

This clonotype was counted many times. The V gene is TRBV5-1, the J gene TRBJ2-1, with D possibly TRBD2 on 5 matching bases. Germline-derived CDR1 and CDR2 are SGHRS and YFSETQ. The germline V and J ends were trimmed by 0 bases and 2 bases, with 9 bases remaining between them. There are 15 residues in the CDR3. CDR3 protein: CASSLAEGPYNEQFF. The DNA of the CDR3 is TGCGCCAGCAGCTTGGCTGAGGGCCCCTACAATGAGCAGTTCTTC.

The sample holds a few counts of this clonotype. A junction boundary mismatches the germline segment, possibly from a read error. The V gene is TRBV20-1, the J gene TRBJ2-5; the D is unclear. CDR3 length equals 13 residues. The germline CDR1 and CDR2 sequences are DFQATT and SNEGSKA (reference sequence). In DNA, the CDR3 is TGCAGCGCTACTCCGGAACACCAAGAGACCCAGTACTTC. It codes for CSATPEHQETQYF.

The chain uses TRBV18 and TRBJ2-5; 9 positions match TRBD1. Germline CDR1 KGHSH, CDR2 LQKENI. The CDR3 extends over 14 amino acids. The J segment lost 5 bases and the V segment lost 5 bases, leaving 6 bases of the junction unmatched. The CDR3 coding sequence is TGTGCCAGCTCATTCACAGGGGGCGAGGAGACCCAGTACTTC. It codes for CASSFTGGEETQYF.

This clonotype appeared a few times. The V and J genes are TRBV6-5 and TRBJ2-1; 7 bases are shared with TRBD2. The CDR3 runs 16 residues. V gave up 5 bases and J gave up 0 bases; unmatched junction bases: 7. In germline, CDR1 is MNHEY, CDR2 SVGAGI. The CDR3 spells CASSTVGGTSYNEQFF. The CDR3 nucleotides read TGTGCCAGCAGTACCGTCGGGGGGACCTCCTACAATGAGCAGTTCTTC.

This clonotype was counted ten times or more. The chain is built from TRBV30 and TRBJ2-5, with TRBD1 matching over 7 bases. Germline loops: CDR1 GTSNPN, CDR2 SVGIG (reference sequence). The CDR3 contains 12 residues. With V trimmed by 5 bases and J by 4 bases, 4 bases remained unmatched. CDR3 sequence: CAWARQGETQYF. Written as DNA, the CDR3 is TGTGCCTGGGCCAGACAGGGAGAGACCCAGTACTTC. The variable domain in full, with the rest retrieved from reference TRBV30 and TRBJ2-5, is SQTIHQWPATLVQPVGSPLSLECTVEGTSNPNLYWYRQAAGRGLQLLFYSVGIGQISSEVPQNLSASRPQDRQFILSSKKLLLSDSGFYLCAWARQGETQYFGPGTRLLVL.

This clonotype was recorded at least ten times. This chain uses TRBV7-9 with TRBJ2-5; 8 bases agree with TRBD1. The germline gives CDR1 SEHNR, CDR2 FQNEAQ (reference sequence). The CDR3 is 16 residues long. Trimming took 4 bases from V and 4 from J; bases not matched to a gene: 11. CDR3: CASSSSTGVKIETQYF. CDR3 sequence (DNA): TGTGCCAGCAGCTCTTCGACAGGGGTAAAGATAGAGACCCAGTACTTC.

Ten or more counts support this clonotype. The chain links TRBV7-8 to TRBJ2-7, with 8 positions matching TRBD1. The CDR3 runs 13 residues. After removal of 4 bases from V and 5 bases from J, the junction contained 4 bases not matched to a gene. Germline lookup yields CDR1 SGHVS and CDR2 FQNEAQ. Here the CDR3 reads CASSWTGRNEQYF. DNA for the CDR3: TGTGCCAGCAGCTGGACAGGGAGGAACGAGCAGTACTTC.

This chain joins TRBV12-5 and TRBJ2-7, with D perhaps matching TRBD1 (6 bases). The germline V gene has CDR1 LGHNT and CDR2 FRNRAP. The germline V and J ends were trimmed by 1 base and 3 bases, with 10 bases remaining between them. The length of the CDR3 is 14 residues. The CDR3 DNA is TGTGCTAGTGGTTTGGCCCCAGGGGACTACGAGCAGTACTTC. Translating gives CASGLAPGDYEQYF.

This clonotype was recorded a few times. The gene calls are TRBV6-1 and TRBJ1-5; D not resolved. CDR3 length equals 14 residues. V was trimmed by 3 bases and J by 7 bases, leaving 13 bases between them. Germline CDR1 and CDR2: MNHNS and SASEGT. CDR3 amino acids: CASSENAPRQPQHF. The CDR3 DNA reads TGTGCCAGCAGTGAGAATGCACCTCGGCAGCCCCAGCATTTT.

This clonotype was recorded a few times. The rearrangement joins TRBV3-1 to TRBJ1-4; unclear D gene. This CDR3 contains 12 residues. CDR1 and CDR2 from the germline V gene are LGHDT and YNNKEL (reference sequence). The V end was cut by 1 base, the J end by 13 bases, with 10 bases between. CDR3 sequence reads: CASSQGGIVLFF. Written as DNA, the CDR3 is TGTGCCAGCAGCCAAGGTGGGATAGTACTGTTTTTT.